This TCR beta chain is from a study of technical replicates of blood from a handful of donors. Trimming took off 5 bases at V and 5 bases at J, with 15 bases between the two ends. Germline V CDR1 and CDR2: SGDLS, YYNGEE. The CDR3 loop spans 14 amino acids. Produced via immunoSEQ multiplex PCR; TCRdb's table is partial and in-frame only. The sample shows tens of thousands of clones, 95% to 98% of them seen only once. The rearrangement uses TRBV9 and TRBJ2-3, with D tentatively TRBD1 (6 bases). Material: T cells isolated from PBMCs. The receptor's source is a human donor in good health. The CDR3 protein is CASRQVGARDTQYF. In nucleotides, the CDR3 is TGTGCCAGCAGGCAGGTGGGGGCACGAGATACGCAGTATTTT.